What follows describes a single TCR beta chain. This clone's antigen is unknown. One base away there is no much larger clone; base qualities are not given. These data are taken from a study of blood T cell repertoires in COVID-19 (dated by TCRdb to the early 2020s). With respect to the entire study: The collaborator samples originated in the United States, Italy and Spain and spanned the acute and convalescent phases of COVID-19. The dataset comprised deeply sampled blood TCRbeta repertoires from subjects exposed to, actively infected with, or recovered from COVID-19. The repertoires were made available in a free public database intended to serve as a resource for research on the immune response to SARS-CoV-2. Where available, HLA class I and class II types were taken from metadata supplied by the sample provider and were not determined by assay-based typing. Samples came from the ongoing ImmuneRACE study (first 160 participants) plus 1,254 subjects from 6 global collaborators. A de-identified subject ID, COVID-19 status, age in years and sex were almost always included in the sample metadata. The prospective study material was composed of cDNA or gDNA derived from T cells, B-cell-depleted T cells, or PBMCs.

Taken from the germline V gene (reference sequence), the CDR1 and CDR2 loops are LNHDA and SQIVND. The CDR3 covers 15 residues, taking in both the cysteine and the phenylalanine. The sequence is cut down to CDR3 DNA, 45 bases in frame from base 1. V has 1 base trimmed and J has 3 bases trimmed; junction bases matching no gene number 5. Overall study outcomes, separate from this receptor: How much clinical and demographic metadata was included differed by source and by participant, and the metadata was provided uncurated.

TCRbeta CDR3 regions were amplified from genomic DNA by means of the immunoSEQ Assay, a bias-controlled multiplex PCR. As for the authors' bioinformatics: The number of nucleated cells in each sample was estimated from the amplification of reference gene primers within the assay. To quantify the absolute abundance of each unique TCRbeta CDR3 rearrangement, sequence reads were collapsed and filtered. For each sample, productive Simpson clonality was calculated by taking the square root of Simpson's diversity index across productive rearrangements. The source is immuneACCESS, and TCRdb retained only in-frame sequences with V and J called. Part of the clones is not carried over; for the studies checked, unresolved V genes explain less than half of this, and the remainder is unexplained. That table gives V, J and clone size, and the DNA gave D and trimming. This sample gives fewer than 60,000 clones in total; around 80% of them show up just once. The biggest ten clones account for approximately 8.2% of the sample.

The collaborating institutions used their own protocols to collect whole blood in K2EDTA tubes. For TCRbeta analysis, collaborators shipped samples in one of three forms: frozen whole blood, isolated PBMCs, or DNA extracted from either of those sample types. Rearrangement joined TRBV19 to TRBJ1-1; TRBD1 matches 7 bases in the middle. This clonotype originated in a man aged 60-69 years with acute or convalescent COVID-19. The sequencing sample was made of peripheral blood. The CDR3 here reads CASSIGDSPHTEAFF. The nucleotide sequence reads TGTGCCAGTAGTATAGGGGACAGTCCTCACACTGAAGCTTTCTTT.